What follows are 2 T cell receptor beta chains derived from one specimen sequenced in a study of OX40 agonist ivuxolimab in advanced cancers. Clones were read by immunoSEQ multiplex PCR, and TCRdb kept only the in-frame ones, dropping some. The sample consists of about 80,000 clones, more than 75% of them appearing once. This specimen was CD4+ or CD8+ T cells sorted from blood, taken in a trial of the OX40 agonist ivuxolimab. The receptor source for this set is an adult with an advanced solid tumor such as melanoma, head and neck, liver or kidney cancer.

V and J are TRBV5-1 and TRBJ2-7; 9 bases are shared with TRBD1. Unmatched junction bases numbered 10, after V lost 3 bases and J lost 6 bases. The CDR3 has 15 amino acids. The germline V gene has CDR1 SGHRS and CDR2 YFSETQ. The chain's CDR3 is CASSSSGQGSAEQYF. The CDR3 DNA sequence: TGCGCCAGCAGCTCCTCGGGACAGGGATCCGCCGAGCAGTACTTC.

This clone has more than one count but fewer than ten. This sequence joins TRBV6-1 and TRBJ2-1; the D gene could be TRBD1 or TRBD2 (5 bases each). Germline CDR1 is MNHNS and CDR2 is SASEGT. This CDR3 region has 15 residues. V was trimmed by 5 bases and J by 2 bases, leaving 13 bases between them. DNA of the CDR3: TGTGCCAGCAGTCCCCCGGGACCAACCTACAATGAGCAGTTCTTC. Residues: CASSPPGPTYNEQFF.